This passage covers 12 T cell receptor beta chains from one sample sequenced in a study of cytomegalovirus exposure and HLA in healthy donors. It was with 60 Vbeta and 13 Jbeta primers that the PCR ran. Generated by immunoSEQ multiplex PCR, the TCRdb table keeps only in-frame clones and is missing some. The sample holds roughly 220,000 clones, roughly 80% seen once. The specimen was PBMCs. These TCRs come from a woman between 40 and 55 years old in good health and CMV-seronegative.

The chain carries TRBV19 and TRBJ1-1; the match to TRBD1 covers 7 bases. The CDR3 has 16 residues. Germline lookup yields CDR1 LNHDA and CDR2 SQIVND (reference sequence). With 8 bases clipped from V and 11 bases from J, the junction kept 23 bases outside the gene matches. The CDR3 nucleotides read TGTGCCAGTCGCCCCGGGGAGAGAACAGGGGTCGGGTCTGCTTTCTTT. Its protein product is CASRPGERTGVGSAFF.

The CDR3 DNA reads as TGTGCCAGCCGCATTTCGGTTAGCACAGATACGCAGTATTTT. Its protein is CASRISVSTDTQYF. The chain combines TRBV6-1 with TRBJ2-3, with D hard to call. V dropped 8 bases and J dropped 0 bases, with 12 bases sitting between them. Germline CDR1 is MNHNS and CDR2 is SASEGT. The CDR3 runs 14 residues.

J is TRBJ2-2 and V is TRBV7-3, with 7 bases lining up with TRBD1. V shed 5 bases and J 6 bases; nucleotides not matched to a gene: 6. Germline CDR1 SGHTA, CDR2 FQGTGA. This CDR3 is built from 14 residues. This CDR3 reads CASSPDRAPGELFF. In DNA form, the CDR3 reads TGTGCCAGCAGCCCCGACAGGGCCCCCGGGGAGCTGTTTTTT.

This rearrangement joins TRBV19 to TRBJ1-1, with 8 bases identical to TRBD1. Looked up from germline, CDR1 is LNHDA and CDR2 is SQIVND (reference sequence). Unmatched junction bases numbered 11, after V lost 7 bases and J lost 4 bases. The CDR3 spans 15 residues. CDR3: CASTQSGGIGTEAFF. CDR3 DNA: TGTGCCAGTACTCAATCAGGGGGCATTGGCACTGAAGCTTTCTTT.

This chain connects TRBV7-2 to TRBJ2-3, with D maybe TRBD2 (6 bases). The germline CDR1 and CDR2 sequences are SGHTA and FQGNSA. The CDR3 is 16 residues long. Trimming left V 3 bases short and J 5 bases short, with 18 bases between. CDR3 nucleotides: TGTGCCAGCAGCTTCCCGGTGCGGGGAGTTGAAGATACGCAGTATTTT. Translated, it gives CASSFPVRGVEDTQYF. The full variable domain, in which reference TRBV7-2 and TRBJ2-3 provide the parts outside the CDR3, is GAGVSQSPSNKVTEKGKDVELRCDPISGHTALYWYRQSLGQGLEFLIYFQGNSAPDKSGLPSDRFSAERTGGSVSTLTIQRTQQEDSAVYLCASSFPVRGVEDTQYFGPGTRLTVL.

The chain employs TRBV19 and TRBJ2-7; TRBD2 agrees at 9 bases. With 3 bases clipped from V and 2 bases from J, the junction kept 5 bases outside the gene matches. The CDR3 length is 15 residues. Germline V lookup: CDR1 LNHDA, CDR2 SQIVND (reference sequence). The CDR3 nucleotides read TGTGCCAGTAGTATTACTTCTAGCGGGACCTACGAGCAGTACTTC. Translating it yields CASSITSSGTYEQYF.

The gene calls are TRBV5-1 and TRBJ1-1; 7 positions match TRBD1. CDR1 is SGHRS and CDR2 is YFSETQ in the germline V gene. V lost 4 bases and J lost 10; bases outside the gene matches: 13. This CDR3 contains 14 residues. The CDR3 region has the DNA TGCGCCAGCAGCCCCCGACAGGGATCAGTCGGAGCTTTCTTT. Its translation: CASSPRQGSVGAFF. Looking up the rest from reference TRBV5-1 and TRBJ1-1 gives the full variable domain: KAGVTQTPRYLIKTRGQQVTLSCSPISGHRSVSWYQQTPGQGLQFLFEYFSETQRNKGNFPGRFSGRQFSNSRSEMNVSTLELGDSALYLCASSPRQGSVGAFFGQGTRLTVV.

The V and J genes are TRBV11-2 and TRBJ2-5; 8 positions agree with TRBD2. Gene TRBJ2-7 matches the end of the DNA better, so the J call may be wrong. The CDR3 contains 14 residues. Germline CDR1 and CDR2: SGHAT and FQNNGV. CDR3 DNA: TGTGCCAGCAGCTCGCCGGGACTAGTCTTCGAGCAGTACTTC. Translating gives CASSSPGLVFEQYF.

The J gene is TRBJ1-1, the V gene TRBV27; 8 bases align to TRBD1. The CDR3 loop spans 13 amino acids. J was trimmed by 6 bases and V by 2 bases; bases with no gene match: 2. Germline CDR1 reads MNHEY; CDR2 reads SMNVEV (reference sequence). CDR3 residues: CASSLQGAAEAFF. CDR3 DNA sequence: TGTGCCAGCAGTTTACAGGGGGCGGCTGAAGCTTTCTTT.

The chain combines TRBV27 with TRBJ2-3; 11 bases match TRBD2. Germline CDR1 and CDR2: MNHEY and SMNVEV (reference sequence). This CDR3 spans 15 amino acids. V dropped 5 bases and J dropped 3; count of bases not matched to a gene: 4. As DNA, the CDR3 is TGTGCCAGCAGTACTTTAGCGGGAGGGACAGATACGCAGTATTTT. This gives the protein CASSTLAGGTDTQYF.

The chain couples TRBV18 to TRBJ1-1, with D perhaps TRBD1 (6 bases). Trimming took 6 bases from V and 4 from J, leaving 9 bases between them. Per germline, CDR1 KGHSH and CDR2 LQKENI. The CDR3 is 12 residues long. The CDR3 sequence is CASSLGATEAFF. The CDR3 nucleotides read TGTGCCAGCTCTCTGGGGGCCACTGAAGCTTTCTTT.

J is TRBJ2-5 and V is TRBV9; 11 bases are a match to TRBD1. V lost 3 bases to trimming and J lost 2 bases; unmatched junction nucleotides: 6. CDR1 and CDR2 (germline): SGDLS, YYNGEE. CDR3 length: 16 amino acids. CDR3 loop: CASSGRDRGTQETQYF. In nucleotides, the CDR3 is TGTGCCAGCAGCGGCCGGGACAGGGGGACTCAAGAGACCCAGTACTTC. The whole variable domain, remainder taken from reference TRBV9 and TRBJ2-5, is DSGVTQTPKHLITATGQRVTLRCSPRSGDLSVYWYQQSLDQGLQFLIQYYNGEERAKGNILERFSAQQFPDLHSELNLSSLELGDSALYFCASSGRDRGTQETQYFGPGTRLLVL.